This T cell receptor beta chain was identified during a study of cytomegalovirus exposure and HLA in healthy donors. V was cut by 1 base and J by 4 bases, with 11 bases left in between. The CDR3 has 15 amino acids. The germline V gene has CDR1 LGHNA and CDR2 YSLEER. Regarding this clone: Its antigen is unidentified.

Study-level results: A later analysis linked a missense DCLRE1C variant to TCR beta V- and J-gene trimming. The study designated 150 to 200 TCR beta chains cytomegalovirus-associated.

Researchers ran the PCR with 60 Vbeta and 13 Jbeta primers. This table comes from immunoSEQ multiplex PCR, and its TCRdb copy is limited to in-frame clones, with some not included. The top ten clones hold about 16% of a sample with around 79,000 clones, roughly two thirds of them seen once. This clonotype originated in a woman aged 40 to 50 in good health and CMV-seropositive. The chain links TRBV4-3 to TRBJ1-5; the D gene is possibly TRBD1 (6 bases). What was sequenced was PBMCs. The CDR3 DNA follows: TGCGCCAGCAGCCAAGGGACAGCTATAAATCAGCCCCAGCATTTT. Translation gives CASSQGTAINQPQHF.